This passage covers 6 T cell receptor beta chains from one sample sequenced in a study of naive and memory T cell subsets. TCR cDNA received a 3' ligated oligonucleotide that carried a UMI. Four PCR rounds used nested alpha and beta constant region primers plus the SP2 primer. TCRdb processed the 5' RACE reads anew with MiXCR; each CDR3 protein has one entry. The sample holds more than 45,000 distinct CDR3 sequences; about 7.2% are singletons and the top ten take roughly a tenth. Every receptor here comes from a male donor in good health.

This clonotype has a handful of counts. The chain uses TRBV9 and TRBJ2-2; no firm D call. This CDR3 comprises 13 residues. From germline, CDR1 is SGDLS and CDR2 YYNGEE. The V gene lost 3 bases and the J gene lost 5 bases, with 8 bases spanning the gap. The CDR3 DNA sequence: TGTGCCAGCAGCGGAGGCACGACCGGGGAGCTGTTTTTT. Its protein is CASSGGTTGELFF.

The chain uses TRBV12-3 or TRBV12-4 and TRBJ2-1, with 8 bases identical to TRBD1. Trimming took 5 bases from V and 0 from J; bases not matched to a gene: 12. This CDR3 has 18 amino acids. CDR3 nucleotides: TGTGCCAGCAGTGAGATAAACAGGGGGACCACCTCCTACAATGAGCAGTTCTTC. It is translated as CASSEINRGTTSYNEQFF.

The J gene is TRBJ2-1, the V gene TRBV5-1; 15 bases align to TRBD2. With V trimmed by 2 bases and J by 8 bases, 5 bases remained unmatched. Germline assignment: CDR1 SGHRS and CDR2 YFSETQ. This CDR3 is built from 16 residues. This chain's CDR3 is CASSFGLAGGVDEQFF. As DNA, the CDR3 is TGCGCCAGCAGCTTTGGACTAGCGGGAGGGGTCGATGAGCAGTTCTTC.

Written as DNA, the CDR3 is TGTGCCAGTAGTATAGCCCTTCCTAGCGGGGGCCTGTTCTTC. This codes for CASSIALPSGGLFF. The chain is built from TRBV19 and TRBJ2-1, with TRBD2 matching 10 bases. CDR1 is LNHDA and CDR2 is SQIVND in the germline V gene (reference sequence). The ends lost 1 base at V and 15 bases at J; junction bases unmatched: 9. The CDR3 is 14 amino acids.

This clonotype was counted many times. The chain joins TRBV20-1 to TRBJ1-1, with 7 bases fitting TRBD1. This CDR3 is 15 amino acids long. CDR1 is DFQATT and CDR2 is SNEGSKA in the germline V gene (reference sequence). V trimming: 6 bases; J trimming: 0 bases; junction bases outside the gene matches: 10. The CDR3 is CSATPGQLMNTEAFF. CDR3 in DNA: TGCAGTGCAACACCGGGACAGCTTATGAACACTGAAGCTTTCTTT.

The chain combines TRBV7-9 with TRBJ1-1, with D uncertain. Germline V gene lookup returns CDR1 SEHNR and CDR2 FQNEAQ (reference sequence). This CDR3 spans 14 amino acids. V gave up 7 bases and J gave up 1 base, with 13 bases separating them. The CDR3 is CASTNPSGNTEAFF. The DNA for the CDR3 is TGTGCCAGCACCAACCCTTCGGGGAACACTGAAGCTTTCTTT.